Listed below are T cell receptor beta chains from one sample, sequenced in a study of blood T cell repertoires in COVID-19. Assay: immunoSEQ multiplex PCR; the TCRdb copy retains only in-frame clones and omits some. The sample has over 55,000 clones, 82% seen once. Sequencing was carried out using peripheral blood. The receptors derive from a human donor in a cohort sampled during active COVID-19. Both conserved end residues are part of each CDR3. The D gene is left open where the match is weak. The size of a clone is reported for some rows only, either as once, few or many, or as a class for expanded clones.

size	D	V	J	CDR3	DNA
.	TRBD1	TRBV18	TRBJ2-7	CASSPVPGQGPYEQYF	TGTGCCAGCTCACCAGTACCGGGACAGGGGCCCTACGAGCAGTACTTC
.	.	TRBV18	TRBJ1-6	CASTGTNNSPLHF	TGTGCCAGCACCGGGACAAATAATTCACCCCTCCACTTT
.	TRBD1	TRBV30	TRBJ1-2	CAWIGTGAGNYGYTF	TGTGCCTGGATTGGGACAGGGGCGGGTAACTATGGCTACACCTTC
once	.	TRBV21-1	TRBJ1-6	CASSTEGAAYNSPLHF	TGTGCCAGCAGCACAGAGGGGGCTGCCTATAATTCACCCCTCCACTTT
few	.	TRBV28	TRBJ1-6	CASSPSRGIGSYNSPLHF	TGTGCCAGCAGTCCAAGCCGGGGGATCGGCTCCTATAATTCACCCCTCCACTTT
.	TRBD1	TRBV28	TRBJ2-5	CASSSPQGAGETQYF	TGTGCCAGCAGTTCCCCACAGGGGGCAGGAGAGACCCAGTACTTC
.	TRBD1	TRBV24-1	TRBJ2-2	CATSDRQGSTGELFF	TGTGCCACCAGTGATAGACAGGGAAGCACCGGGGAGCTGTTTTTT
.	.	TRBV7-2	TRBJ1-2	CASSLGGAGYGYTF	TGTGCCAGCAGCTTAGGCGGGGCTGGCTATGGCTACACCTTC
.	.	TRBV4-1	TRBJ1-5	CASSQEMRVGGPNQPQHF	TGCGCCAGCAGCCAAGAGATGAGGGTCGGGGGACCTAATCAGCCCCAGCATTTT
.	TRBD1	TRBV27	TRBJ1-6	CASSLLVPGQGKANSPLHF	TGTGCCAGCAGTTTATTAGTACCGGGACAGGGTAAAGCTAATTCACCCCTCCACTTT
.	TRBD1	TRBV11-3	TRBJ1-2	CASQGAQGYTF	TGTGCCTCGCAGGGGGCCCAAGGCTACACCTTC
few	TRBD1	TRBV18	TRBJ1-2	CASSPGQNYGYTF	TGTGCCAGCTCACCGGGACAGAACTATGGCTACACCTTC
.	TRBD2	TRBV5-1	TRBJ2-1	CASSLRTSGGASEQFF	TGCGCCAGCAGCTTGAGGACTAGCGGGGGGGCTAGTGAGCAGTTCTTC
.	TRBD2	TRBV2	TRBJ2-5	CASIRTSGGGETQYF	TGTGCCAGCATTAGGACTAGCGGGGGAGGGGAGACCCAGTACTTC
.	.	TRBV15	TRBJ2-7	CATSIRDWGSEQYF	TGTGCCACCAGCATCCGGGACTGGGGCTCCGAGCAGTACTTC
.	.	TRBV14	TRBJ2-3	CASSQAGHWGTQYF	TGTGCCAGCAGCCAAGCGGGACACTGGGGTACGCAGTATTTT
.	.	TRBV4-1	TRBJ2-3	CASSLQEEGDTQYF	TGCGCCAGCAGCCTACAAGAAGAGGGAGATACGCAGTATTTT
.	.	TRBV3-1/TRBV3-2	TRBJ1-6	CASSLSLSPLHF	TGTGCCAGCAGTCTCTCTCTTTCACCCCTCCACTTT
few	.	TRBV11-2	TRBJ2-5	CASSLPLRRQETQYF	TGTGCCAGCAGCTTACCGCTAAGGAGGCAAGAGACCCAGTACTTC
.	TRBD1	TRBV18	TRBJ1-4	CASSRFTRDRAPTTNEKLFF	TGTGCCAGCTCCCGCTTTACCCGGGACAGGGCCCCTACAACTAATGAAAAACTGTTTTTT
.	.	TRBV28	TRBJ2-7	CASSSEYEQYF	TGTGCCAGCAGTTCGGAGTACGAGCAGTACTTC
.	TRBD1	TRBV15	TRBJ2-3	CATSGQGMADTQYF	TGTGCCACCTCGGGACAGGGGATGGCAGATACGCAGTATTTT
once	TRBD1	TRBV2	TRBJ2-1	CASSSDRDNEQFF	TGTGCCAGCAGTTCGGACAGGGACAATGAGCAGTTCTTC
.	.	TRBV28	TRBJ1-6	CASRSQGDRGSPLHF	TGTGCCAGCAGATCACAGGGAGATCGCGGCTCACCCCTCCACTTT
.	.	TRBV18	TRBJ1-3	CASSQQASGNTIYF	TGTGCCAGCTCTCAACAGGCCTCTGGAAACACCATATATTTT
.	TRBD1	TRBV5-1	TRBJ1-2	CASSVGQGLKGYGYTF	TGCGCCAGCAGTGTGGGACAGGGGCTTAAGGGATATGGCTACACCTTC
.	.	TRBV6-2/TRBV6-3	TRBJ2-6	CASSQNTGSGANVLTF	TGTGCCAGCAGCCAAAATACAGGCTCTGGGGCCAACGTCCTGACTTTC
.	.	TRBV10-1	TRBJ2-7	CASNRKFGLRSYEQYF	TGCGCCAGCAACAGGAAATTTGGTCTGCGGTCCTACGAGCAGTACTTC